The present TCR beta chain was sequenced within a study of cytomegalovirus exposure and HLA in healthy donors. This clone came up once. PCR amplification relied on 60 Vbeta primers (plus 13 Jbeta primers). Data came from immunoSEQ multiplex PCR; TCRdb stores just in-frame clones and leaves some out. The data hold roughly 100,000 clones, with roughly 60% observed a single time. Germline CDR1 reads SGHDN; CDR2 reads FVKESK. The CDR3 runs 17 residues. V dropped 4 bases and J dropped 8; count of bases not matched to a gene: 19. The sample was PBMCs. The rearrangement joins TRBV14 to TRBJ1-2; the match to TRBD1 covers 7 bases. The sequence was collected from a boy aged 5-17 years in good health and CMV-seropositive. CDR3: CASSPGRRGYRGNGYTF. In nucleotides, the CDR3 is TGTGCCAGCAGCCCCGGAAGAAGGGGATACAGGGGAAACGGCTACACCTTC.